This entry lists 11 T cell receptor beta chains sequenced from one sample in a study of T-cell memory formation after mild COVID-19 (dated by TCRdb to about 2021). Library creation used 5' RACE. Instrument used: Illumina NovaSeq 6000. Clones were called with MiXCR by TCRdb after fastp trimmed the public reads at Q25, and only in-frame beta chains were retained. Records with the same CDR3 protein are collapsed into one entry carrying the most frequent genes and DNA. The sample records approximately 400,000 distinct CDR3 sequences, approximately 24% of which are singletons. Jointly, the top ten make up roughly 8.9% of the sample. Specimen: PBMCs or a T cell subset sorted from them (not recorded which). Source of these receptors: an adult woman who had mild COVID-19 (a few samples of this study predate the infection). The sample titles of this study are shuffled in the database, so cell type and time point are left out; the donor was told from shared clones.

This clonotype was counted between two and nine times. The J gene is TRBJ1-1, the V gene TRBV10-2; unclear D gene. Germline assignment: CDR1 WSHSY and CDR2 SAAADI. This CDR3 comprises 15 residues. V was cut by 3 bases and J by 4 bases, with 15 bases left in between. Here the CDR3 DNA reads TGCGCCAGCAGTGATTTACAAGGACTAGGCACTGAAGCTTTCTTT. Its protein is CASSDLQGLGTEAFF.

V and J are TRBV7-9 and TRBJ1-1; 10 bases match TRBD1. V trimming: 3 bases; J trimming: 4 bases; junction bases outside the gene matches: 11. Germline V gives CDR1 SEHNR, CDR2 FQNEAQ (reference sequence). There are 17 residues in the CDR3. The CDR3 sequence: CASSFSGQGRWVTEAFF. CDR3 in DNA: TGTGCCAGCAGCTTTTCGGGACAGGGGCGCTGGGTCACTGAAGCTTTCTTT.

Only a few counts were recorded for this clonotype. CDR3 bases: TGTGCCAGCAGCTTAGGGGTTTCAGGGGTCAAAATCTCCTACGAGCAGTACTTC. Protein product: CASSLGVSGVKISYEQYF. The chain carries TRBV7-9 and TRBJ2-7; tentatively, D is TRBD1 (6 bases). Trimming left V 1 base short and J 0 bases short, with 19 bases between. This CDR3 has 18 amino acids. Germline V gene lookup returns CDR1 SEHNR and CDR2 FQNEAQ (reference sequence).

V is TRBV27 and J is TRBJ2-5, with TRBD2 identical over 16 bases. This CDR3 has 19 amino acids. Trimming took 7 bases from V and 2 from J; bases not matched to a gene: 13. Germline CDR1 is MNHEY and CDR2 is SMNVEV (reference sequence). CDR3 in DNA: TGTGCCAGCAACCGCTTCGGGACTAGCGGGGGGGCCGGGCAAGAGACCCAGTACTTC. The encoded protein is CASNRFGTSGGAGQETQYF.

This rearrangement joins TRBV2 to TRBJ2-1; D gene ambiguous. V lost 5 bases to trimming and J lost 8 bases, with 13 bases between them. CDR3 length equals 13 residues. CDR1 and CDR2 from the germline V gene are SNHLY and FYNNEI. The chain's CDR3 is CASSTTRLHEQFF. CDR3 in DNA: TGTGCCAGCAGTACGACACGGCTCCATGAGCAGTTCTTC.

The rearrangement joins TRBV13 to TRBJ1-4; no clear D gene. The CDR3 extends over 15 amino acids. Germline-derived CDR1 and CDR2 are PRHDT and FYEKMQ (reference sequence). Between the trimmed V and J ends, which lost 0 bases and 8 bases, there was a span of 13 bases. The CDR3 here is CASSLGLPGAEKLFF. DNA of the CDR3: TGTGCCAGCAGCTTAGGCCTACCGGGTGCCGAAAAACTGTTTTTT.

This clonotype was seen once. The V and J genes are TRBV5-6 and TRBJ1-2; 9 bases align to TRBD1. CDR3 length: 14 amino acids. J was trimmed by 4 bases and V by 4 bases; bases with no gene match: 5. The germline V gene has CDR1 SGHDT and CDR2 YYEEEE. The CDR3 sequence is CASSKGQGPYGYTF. The DNA of the CDR3 is TGTGCCAGCAGCAAGGGACAGGGTCCCTATGGCTACACCTTC.

This chain connects TRBV5-6 to TRBJ2-7; D not resolved. V gave up 0 bases and J gave up 6 bases, with 22 bases separating them. Germline values: CDR1 SGHDT, CDR2 YYEEEE. The CDR3 contains 17 residues. The DNA of the CDR3 is TGTGCCAGCAGCTTGGCCGGTGGGGATGAAGGAGCGTTCGAGCAGTACTTC. Translation: CASSLAGGDEGAFEQYF.

The table lists this clonotype with a few counts. This chain connects TRBV3-1 to TRBJ2-5; D is possibly TRBD2 (6 bases). Trimming shortened V by 3 bases and J by 5 bases, and 13 bases separated the two germline ends. The V gene's germline CDR1 is LGHDT and CDR2 YNNKEL (reference sequence). There are 14 residues in the CDR3. Here the CDR3 DNA reads TGTGCCAGCAGCCAGAGGGGCGCGGGGGAGACCCAGTACTTC. The encoded protein is CASSQRGAGETQYF.

In its sample, this clonotype was seen many times. One end of the junction fails to match germline, which may point to a read error. The V and J genes are TRBV5-1 and TRBJ2-1; D could derive from TRBD1 or TRBD2 (5 bases each). The CDR3 extends over 14 amino acids. CDR1 and CDR2 from the germline V gene are SGHRS and YFSETQ. CDR3 residues: CASSFGGSYNEQFF. Here the CDR3 DNA reads TGTGCCAGCAGCTTTGGGGGCTCCTACAATGAGCAGTTCTTC.

V and J are TRBV3-1 and TRBJ2-2, with 9 bases matching TRBD2. V trimming: 0 bases; J trimming: 4 bases; junction bases outside the gene matches: 3. This CDR3 comprises 16 residues. Per germline, CDR1 LGHDT and CDR2 YNNKEL (reference sequence). CDR3 coding DNA: TGTGCCAGCAGCCAAGATTTTAGCGGGGGCACCGGGGAGCTGTTTTTT. As protein: CASSQDFSGGTGELFF.